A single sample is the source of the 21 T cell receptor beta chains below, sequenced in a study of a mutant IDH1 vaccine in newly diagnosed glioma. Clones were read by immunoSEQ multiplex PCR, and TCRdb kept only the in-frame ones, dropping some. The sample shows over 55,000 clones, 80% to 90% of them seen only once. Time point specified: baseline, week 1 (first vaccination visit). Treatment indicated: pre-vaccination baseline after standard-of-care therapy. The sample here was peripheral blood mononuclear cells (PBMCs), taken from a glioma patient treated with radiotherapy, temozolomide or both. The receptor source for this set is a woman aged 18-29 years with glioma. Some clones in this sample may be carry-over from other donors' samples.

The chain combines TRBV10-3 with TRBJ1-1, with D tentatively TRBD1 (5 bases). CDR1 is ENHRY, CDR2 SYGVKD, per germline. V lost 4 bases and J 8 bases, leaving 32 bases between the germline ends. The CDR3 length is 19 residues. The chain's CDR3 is CAISANSGARGANALEAFF. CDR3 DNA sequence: TGTGCCATCAGTGCGAACAGTGGCGCGCGGGGCGCGAATGCGTTGGAAGCTTTCTTT.

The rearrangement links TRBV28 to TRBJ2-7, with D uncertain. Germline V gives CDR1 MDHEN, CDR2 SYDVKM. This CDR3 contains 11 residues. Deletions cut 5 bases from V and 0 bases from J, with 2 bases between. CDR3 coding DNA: TGTGCCAGCAGTCACTCCTACGAGCAGTACTTC. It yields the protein CASSHSYEQYF.

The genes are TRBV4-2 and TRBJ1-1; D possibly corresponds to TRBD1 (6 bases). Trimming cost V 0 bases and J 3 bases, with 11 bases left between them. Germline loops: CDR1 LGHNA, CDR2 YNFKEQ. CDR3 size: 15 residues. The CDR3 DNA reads TGTGCCAGCAGCCAAGACAGGGGCGAGTACACTGAAGCTTTCTTT. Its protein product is CASSQDRGEYTEAFF.

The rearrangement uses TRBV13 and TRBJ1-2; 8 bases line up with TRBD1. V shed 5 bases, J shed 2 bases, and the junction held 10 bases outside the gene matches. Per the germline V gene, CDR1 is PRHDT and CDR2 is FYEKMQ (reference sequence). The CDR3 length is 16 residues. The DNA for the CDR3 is TGTGCCAGCAGCCACTCCCACAGGGGGGAGAACTATGGCTACACCTTC. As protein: CASSHSHRGENYGYTF.

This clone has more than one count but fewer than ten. The CDR3 DNA is TGTGCCAGTAGTCGCACCGGGACCCTGAACACTGAAGCTTTCTTT. Its translation: CASSRTGTLNTEAFF. The chain recombines TRBV19 with TRBJ1-1; TRBD1 is a possible D gene (5 bases). Trimming shortened V by 5 bases and J by 0 bases, and 13 bases separated the two germline ends. The CDR3 contains 15 residues. CDR1 and CDR2 (germline): LNHDA, SQIVND (reference sequence).

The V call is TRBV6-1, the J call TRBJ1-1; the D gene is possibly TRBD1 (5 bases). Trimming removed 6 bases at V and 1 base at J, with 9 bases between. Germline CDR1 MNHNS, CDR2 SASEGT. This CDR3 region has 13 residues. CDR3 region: CASSRAENTEAFF. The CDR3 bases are TGTGCCAGCAGCAGGGCCGAGAACACTGAAGCTTTCTTT.

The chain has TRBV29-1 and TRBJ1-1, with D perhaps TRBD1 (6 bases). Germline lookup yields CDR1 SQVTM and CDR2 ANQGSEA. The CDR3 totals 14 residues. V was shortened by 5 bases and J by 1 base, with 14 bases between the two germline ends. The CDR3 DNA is TGCAGCGTTCAACCCGGGACACGGAACACTGAAGCTTTCTTT. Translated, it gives CSVQPGTRNTEAFF. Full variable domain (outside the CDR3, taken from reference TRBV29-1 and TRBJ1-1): SAVISQKPSRDICQRGTSLTIQCQVDSQVTMMFWYRQQPGQSLTLIATANQGSEATYESGFVIDKFPISRPNLTFSTLTVSNMSPEDSSIYLCSVQPGTRNTEAFFGQGTRLTVV.

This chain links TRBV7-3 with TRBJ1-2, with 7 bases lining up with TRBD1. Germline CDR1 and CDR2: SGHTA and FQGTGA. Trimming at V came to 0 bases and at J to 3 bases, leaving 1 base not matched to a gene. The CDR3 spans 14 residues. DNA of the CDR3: TGTGCCAGCAGCTTAACAGGGGGCGACTATGGCTACACCTTC. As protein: CASSLTGGDYGYTF. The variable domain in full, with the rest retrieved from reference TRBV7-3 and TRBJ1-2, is GAGVSQTPSNKVTEKGKYVELRCDPISGHTALYWYRQSLGQGPEFLIYFQGTGAADDSGLPNDRFFAVRPEGSVSTLKIQRTERGDSAVYLCASSLTGGDYGYTFGSGTRLTVV.

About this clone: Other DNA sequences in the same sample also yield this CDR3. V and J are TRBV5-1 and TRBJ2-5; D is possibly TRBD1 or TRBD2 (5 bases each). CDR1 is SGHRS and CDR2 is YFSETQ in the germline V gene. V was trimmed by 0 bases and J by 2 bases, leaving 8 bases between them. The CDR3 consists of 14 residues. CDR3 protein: CASSLVGGQETQYF. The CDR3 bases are TGCGCCAGCAGCTTGGTTGGGGGTCAAGAGACCCAGTACTTC.

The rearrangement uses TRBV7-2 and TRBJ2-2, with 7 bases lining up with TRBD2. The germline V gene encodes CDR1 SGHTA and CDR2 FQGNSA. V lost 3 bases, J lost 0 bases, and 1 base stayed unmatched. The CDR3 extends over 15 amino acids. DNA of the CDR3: TGTGCCAGCAGCTTTGGGGGGGCGAACACCGGGGAGCTGTTTTTT. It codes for CASSFGGANTGELFF.

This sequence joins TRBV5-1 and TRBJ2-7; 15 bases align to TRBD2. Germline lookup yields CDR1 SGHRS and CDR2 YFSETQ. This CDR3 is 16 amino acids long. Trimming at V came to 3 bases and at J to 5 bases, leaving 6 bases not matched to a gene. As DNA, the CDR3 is TGCGCCAGCAGCTGGACTAGCGGGGGGGCCGGGCACGAGCAGTACTTC. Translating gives CASSWTSGGAGHEQYF. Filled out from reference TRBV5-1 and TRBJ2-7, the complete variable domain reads KAGVTQTPRYLIKTRGQQVTLSCSPISGHRSVSWYQQTPGQGLQFLFEYFSETQRNKGNFPGRFSGRQFSNSRSEMNVSTLELGDSALYLCASSWTSGGAGHEQYFGPGTRLTVT.

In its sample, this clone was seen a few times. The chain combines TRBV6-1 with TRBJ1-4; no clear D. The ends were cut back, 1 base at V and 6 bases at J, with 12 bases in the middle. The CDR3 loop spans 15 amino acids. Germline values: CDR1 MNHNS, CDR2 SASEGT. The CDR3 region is CASSEVPPRDEKLFF. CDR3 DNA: TGTGCCAGCAGTGAAGTGCCGCCAAGGGATGAAAAACTGTTTTTT.

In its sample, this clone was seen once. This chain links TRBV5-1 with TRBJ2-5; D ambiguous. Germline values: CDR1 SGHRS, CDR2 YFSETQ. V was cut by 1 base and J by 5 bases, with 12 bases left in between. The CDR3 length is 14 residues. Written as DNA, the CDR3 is TGCGCCAGCAGCTTGTCCGGGCGCTCGGAGACCCAGTACTTC. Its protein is CASSLSGRSETQYF.

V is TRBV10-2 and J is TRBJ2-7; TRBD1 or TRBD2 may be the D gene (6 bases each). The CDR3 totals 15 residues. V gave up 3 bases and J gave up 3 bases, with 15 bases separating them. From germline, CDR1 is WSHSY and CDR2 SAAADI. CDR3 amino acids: CASSEGYGGGYEQYF. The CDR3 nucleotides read TGCGCCAGCAGTGAAGGATACGGGGGCGGCTACGAGCAGTACTTC.

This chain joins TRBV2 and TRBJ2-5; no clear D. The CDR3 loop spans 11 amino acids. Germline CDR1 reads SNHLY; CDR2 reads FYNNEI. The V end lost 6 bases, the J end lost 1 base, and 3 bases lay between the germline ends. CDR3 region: CASSIQETQYF. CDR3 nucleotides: TGTGCCAGCAGCATCCAAGAGACCCAGTACTTC.

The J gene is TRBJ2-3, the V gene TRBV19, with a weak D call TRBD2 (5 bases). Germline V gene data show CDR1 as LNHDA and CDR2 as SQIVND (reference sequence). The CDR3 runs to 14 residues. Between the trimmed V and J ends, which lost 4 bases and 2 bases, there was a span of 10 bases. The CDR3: CASSTGLNTDTQYF. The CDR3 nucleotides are TGTGCCAGTAGTACCGGACTCAACACAGATACGCAGTATTTT.

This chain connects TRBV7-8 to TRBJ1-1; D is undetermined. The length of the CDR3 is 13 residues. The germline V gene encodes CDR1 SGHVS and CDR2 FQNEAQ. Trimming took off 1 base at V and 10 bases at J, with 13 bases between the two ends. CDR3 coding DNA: TGTGCCAGCAGCTTAGAGGAGGGCCTGCCAGCTTTCTTT. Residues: CASSLEEGLPAFF.

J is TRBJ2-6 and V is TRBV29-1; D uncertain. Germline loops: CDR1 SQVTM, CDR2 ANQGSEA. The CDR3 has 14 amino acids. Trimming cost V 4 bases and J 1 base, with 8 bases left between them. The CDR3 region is CSVGRSSGANVLTF. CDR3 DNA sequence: TGCAGCGTTGGAAGAAGTTCTGGGGCCAACGTCCTGACTTTC.

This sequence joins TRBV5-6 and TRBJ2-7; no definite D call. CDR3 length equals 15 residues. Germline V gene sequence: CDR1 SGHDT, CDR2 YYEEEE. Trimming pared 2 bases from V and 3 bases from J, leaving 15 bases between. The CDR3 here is CASSLTAGQLYEQYF. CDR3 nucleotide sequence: TGTGCCAGCAGCTTAACGGCCGGGCAGCTCTACGAGCAGTACTTC.

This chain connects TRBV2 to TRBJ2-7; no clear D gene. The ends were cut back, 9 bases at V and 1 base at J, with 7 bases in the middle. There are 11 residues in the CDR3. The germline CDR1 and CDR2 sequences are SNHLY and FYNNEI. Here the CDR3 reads CASTPSYEQYF. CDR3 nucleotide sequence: TGTGCCAGTACCCCTTCCTACGAGCAGTACTTC. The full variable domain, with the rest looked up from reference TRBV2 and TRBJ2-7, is EPEVTQTPSHQVTQMGQEVILRCVPISNHLYFYWYRQILGQKVEFLVSFYNNEISEKSEIFDDQFSVERPDGSNFTLKIRSTKLEDSAMYFCASTPSYEQYFGPGTRLTVT.

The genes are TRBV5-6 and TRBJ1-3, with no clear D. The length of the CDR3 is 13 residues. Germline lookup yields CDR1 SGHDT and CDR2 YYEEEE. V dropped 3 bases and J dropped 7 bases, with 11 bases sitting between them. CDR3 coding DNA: TGTGCCAGCAGCTACGGGGTAGTGAACACCATATATTTT. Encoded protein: CASSYGVVNTIYF. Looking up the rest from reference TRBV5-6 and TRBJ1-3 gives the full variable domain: DAGVTQSPTHLIKTRGQQVTLRCSPKSGHDTVSWYQQALGQGPQFIFQYYEEEERQRGNFPDRFSGHQFPNYSSELNVNALLLGDSALYLCASSYGVVNTIYFGEGSWLTVV.